This T cell receptor (beta chain) emerged from a study of shared clonotypes between healthy human individuals. Overall study results and limits: Among four donors, roughly 5.4% of naive CD4 clonotypes were found in common.

Germline trimming cut 1 base from V and 8 bases from J; bases unmatched to any gene: 3. The CDR3 totals 13 residues. Germline loops: CDR1 LNHNV, CDR2 YYDKDF (reference sequence). The data were produced by immunoSEQ multiplex PCR, yet TCRdb's version contains in-frame clones alone and is incomplete. Of nearly 2 million clones in the sample, approximately 94% were seen once. In the case of this clone: Its antigen is unidentified.

Terminally differentiated effector memory CD45RA+ cells were left out of the naive CD8 fraction, which was CD45RO-negative and positively selected for CCR7. Sequencing was carried out using naive CD8+ T cells sorted from blood. The TCR comes from a man younger than 30 in good health. The rearrangement links TRBV15 to TRBJ1-2; 8 nucleotides line up with TRBD1. The CDR3: CATSRAGGGGYTF. The DNA of the CDR3 is TGTGCCACCAGCAGAGCAGGGGGCGGCGGCTACACCTTC. The complete variable domain, with remaining parts taken from reference TRBV15 and TRBJ1-2, reads DAMVIQNPRYQVTQFGKPVTLSCSQTLNHNVMYWYQQKSSQAPKLLFHYYDKDFNNEADTPDNFQSRRPNTSFCFLDIRSPGLGDTAMYLCATSRAGGGGYTFGSGTRLTVV.